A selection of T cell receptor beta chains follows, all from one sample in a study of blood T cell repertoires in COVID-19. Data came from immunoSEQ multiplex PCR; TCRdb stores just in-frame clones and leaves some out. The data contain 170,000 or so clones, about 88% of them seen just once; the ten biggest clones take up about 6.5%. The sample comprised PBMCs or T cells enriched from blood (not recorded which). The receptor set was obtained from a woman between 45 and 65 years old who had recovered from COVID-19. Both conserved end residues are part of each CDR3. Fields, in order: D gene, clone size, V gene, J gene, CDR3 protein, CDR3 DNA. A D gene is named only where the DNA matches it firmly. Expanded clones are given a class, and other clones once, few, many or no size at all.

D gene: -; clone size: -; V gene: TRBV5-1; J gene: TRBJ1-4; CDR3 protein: CASSSGQINEKLFF; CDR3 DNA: TGCGCCAGCAGCTCTGGACAGATTAATGAAAAACTGTTTTTT
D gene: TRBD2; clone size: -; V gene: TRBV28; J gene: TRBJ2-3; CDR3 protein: CASSFLGAAGGRTDTQYF; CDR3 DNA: TGTGCCAGCAGTTTTCTCGGCGCGGCGGGAGGGCGAACAGATACGCAGTATTTT
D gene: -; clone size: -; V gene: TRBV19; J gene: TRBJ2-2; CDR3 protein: CASRPLKKTANTGELFF; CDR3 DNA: TGTGCCAGCCGACCACTCAAAAAAACAGCGAACACCGGGGAGCTGTTTTTT
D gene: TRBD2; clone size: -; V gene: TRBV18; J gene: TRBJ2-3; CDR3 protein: CASSPALAGGLTDTQYF; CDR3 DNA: TGTGCCAGCTCACCCGCACTAGCGGGAGGTCTAACAGATACGCAGTATTTT
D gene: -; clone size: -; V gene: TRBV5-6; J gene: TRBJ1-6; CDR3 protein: CASSKWGRVDNSPLHF; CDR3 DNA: TGTGCCAGCAGCAAATGGGGCAGGGTAGATAATTCACCCCTCCACTTT
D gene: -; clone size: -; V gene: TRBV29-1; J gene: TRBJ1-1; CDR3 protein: CSVEESWAGTEAFF; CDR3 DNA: TGCAGCGTTGAAGAATCCTGGGCTGGCACTGAAGCTTTCTTT
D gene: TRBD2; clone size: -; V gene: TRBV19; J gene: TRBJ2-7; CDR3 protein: CASSRGTSGLFSYEQYF; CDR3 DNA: TGTGCCAGTAGCCGAGGGACTAGCGGTCTCTTCTCGTACGAGCAGTACTTC
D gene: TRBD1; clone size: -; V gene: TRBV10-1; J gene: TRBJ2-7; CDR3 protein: CASSDPGTDYEQYF; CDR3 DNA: TGCGCCAGCAGTGATCCCGGGACAGATTACGAGCAGTACTTC
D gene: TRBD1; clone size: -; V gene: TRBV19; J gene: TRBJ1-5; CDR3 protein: CASRQTGFDQPQHF; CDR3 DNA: TGTGCCAGTAGGCAGACAGGGTTTGATCAGCCCCAGCATTTT
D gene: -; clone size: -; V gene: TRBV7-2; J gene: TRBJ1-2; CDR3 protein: CASSLGSGNYGYTF; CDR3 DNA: TGTGCCAGCAGCTTAGGATCGGGTAACTATGGCTACACCTTC
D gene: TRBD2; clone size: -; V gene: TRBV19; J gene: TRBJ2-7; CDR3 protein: CASSIAGGRDEQYF; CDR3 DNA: TGTGCCAGTAGTATCGCGGGAGGGCGGGACGAGCAGTACTTC
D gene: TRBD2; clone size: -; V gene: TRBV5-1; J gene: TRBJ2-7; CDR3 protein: CASSLASGRLYEQYF; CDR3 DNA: TGCGCCAGCAGCTTAGCTAGCGGGAGGTTGTACGAGCAGTACTTC
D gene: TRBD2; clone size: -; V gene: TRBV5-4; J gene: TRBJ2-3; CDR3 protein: CASSLAGALRDTQYF; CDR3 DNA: TGTGCCAGCAGCCTAGCGGGAGCCCTCAGGGATACGCAGTATTTT
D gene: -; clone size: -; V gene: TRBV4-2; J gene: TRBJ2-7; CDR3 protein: CASSQAPGYEQYF; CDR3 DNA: TGTGCCAGCAGCCAAGCTCCGGGCTACGAGCAGTACTTC
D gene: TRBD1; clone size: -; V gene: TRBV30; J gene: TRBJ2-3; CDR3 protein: CAWSPRTGSPSTDTQYF; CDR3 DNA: TGTGCCTGGAGTCCCCGGACAGGGAGCCCTAGCACAGATACGCAGTATTTT
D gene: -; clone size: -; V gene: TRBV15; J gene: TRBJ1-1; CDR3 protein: CATSKTVMNTEAFF; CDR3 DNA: TGTGCCACCAGCAAAACAGTGATGAACACTGAAGCTTTCTTT
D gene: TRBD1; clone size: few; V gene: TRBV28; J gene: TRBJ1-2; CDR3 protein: CASSPGQRANYGYTF; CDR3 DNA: TGTGCCAGCAGCCCGGGACAGCGAGCTAACTATGGCTACACCTTC
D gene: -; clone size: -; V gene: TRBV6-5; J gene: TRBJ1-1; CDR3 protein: CASTLVQGRGEAFF; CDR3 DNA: TGTGCCAGCACGTTGGTTCAGGGCCGAGGAGAAGCTTTCTTT
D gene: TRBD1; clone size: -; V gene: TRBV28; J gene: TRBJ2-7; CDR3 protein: CASRQGSAYEQYF; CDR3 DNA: TGTGCCAGTCGACAGGGATCGGCGTACGAGCAGTACTTC
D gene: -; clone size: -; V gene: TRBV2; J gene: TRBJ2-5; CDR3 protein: CASTWDFQETQYF; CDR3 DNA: TGTGCCAGCACTTGGGACTTCCAAGAGACCCAGTACTTC
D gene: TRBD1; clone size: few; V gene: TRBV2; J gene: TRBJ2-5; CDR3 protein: CATSPRTGNGETQYF; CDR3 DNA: TGTGCCACCTCCCCCAGGACAGGGAACGGAGAGACCCAGTACTTC
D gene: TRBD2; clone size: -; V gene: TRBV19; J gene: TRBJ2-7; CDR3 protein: CASSTHIAGNRYEQYF; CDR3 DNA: TGTGCCAGTAGTACCCACATAGCGGGCAACCGCTACGAGCAGTACTTC
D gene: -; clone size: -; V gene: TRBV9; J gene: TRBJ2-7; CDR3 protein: CASSVEGDSTSYEQYF; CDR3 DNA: TGTGCCAGCAGCGTAGAAGGGGACTCCACCTCCTACGAGCAGTACTTC
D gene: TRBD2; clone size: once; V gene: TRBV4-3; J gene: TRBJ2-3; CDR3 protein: CASSQDSGRPDTQYF; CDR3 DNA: TGCGCCAGCAGCCAAGATAGCGGGAGACCAGATACGCAGTATTTT
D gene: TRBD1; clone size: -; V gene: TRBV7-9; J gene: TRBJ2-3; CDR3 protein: CASSPQGAQADTQYF; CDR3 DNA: TGTGCCAGCAGCCCACAGGGGGCGCAGGCAGATACGCAGTATTTT
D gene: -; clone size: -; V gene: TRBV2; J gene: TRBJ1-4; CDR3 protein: CASSERGLREKLFF; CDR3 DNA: TGTGCCAGCAGTGAGCGAGGGTTACGCGAAAAACTGTTTTTT
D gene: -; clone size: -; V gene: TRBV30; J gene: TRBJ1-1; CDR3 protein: CAWSPTGNTEAFF; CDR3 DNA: TGTGCCTGGAGTCCCACAGGGAACACTGAAGCTTTCTTT
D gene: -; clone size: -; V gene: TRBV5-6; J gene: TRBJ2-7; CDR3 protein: CASSPWSRAAGEQYF; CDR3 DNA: TGTGCCAGCAGCCCATGGTCCCGCGCGGCGGGCGAGCAGTACTTC
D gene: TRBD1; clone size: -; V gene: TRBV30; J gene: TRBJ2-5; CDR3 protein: CAWSGTGWLGETQYF; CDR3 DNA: TGTGCCTGGAGTGGGACAGGTTGGCTTGGAGAGACCCAGTACTTC
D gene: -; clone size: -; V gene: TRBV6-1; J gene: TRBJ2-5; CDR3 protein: CASSEGAETQYF; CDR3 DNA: TGTGCCAGCAGTGAGGGGGCCGAGACCCAGTACTTC
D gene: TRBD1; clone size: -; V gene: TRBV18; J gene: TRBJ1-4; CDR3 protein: CASSPSNRGEKLFF; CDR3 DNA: TGTGCCAGCTCACCATCTAACAGGGGCGAAAAACTGTTTTTT
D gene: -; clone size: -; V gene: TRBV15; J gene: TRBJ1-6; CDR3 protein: CATSRDVSPLHF; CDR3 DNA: TGTGCCACCAGCAGAGACGTCTCACCCCTCCACTTT
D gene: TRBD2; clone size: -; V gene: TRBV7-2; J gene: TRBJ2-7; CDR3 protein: CASSFRGGRDEQYF; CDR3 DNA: TGTGCCAGCAGCTTCAGGGGCGGGAGGGACGAGCAGTACTTC
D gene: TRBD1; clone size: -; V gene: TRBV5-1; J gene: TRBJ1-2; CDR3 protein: CASSFRQGGVYGYTF; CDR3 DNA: TGCGCCAGCAGCTTTAGACAGGGAGGCGTCTATGGCTACACCTTC
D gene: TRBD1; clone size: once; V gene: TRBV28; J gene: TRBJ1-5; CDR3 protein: CASTRQGMGSNQPQHF; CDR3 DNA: TGTGCCAGCACCCGACAGGGGATGGGGAGCAATCAGCCCCAGCATTTT
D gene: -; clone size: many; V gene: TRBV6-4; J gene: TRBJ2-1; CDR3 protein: CASSDSTVEVNEQFF; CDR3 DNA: TGTGCCAGCAGTGACTCGACCGTGGAGGTCAATGAGCAGTTCTTC
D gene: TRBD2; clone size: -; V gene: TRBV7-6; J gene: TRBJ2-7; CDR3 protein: CASSRSGYSYEQYF; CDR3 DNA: TGTGCCAGCAGCCGTAGCGGGTATTCCTACGAGCAGTACTTC
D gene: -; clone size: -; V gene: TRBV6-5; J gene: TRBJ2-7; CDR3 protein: CASRGRDNEQYF; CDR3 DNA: TGTGCCAGCAGGGGCCGGGACAACGAGCAGTACTTC
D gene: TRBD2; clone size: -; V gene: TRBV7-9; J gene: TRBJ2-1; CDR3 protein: CASSLYPSGRAQGEQFF; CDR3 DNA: TGTGCCAGCAGCTTATATCCTAGCGGGAGGGCCCAGGGTGAGCAGTTCTTC
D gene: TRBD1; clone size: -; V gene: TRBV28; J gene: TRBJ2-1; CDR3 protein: CASSLRDTGVNEQFF; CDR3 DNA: TGTGCCAGCAGTTTAAGGGATACAGGGGTCAATGAGCAGTTCTTC
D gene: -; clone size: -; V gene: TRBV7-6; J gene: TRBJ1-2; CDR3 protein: CASSLPGDYGYTF; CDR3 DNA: TGTGCCAGCAGCTTACCGGGAGACTATGGCTACACCTTC